The rows below give T cell receptor beta chains drawn from one sample of a study of PD-1 blockade in classical Hodgkin lymphoma. TCRdb's copy holds only in-frame clones and misses some; the assay was immunoSEQ multiplex PCR. The sample carries tens of thousands of clones, about four fifths recorded once. This material consisted of peripheral blood mononuclear cells (PBMCs), taken before the fourth cycle of nivolumab. Source of these receptors: a human donor with classical Hodgkin lymphoma. The CDR3 runs from the conserved cysteine through the conserved F or W. Rows may omit the clone size; those that give it use once, few, many or a size class.

TRBV5-3	NA	TRBJ2-2	CASSRTGVDTGELFF
TRBV2	NA	TRBJ1-1	CASSEVRLSAEAFF
TRBV5-6	NA	TRBJ2-5	CASSSPGTAETQYF
TRBV11-3	NA	TRBJ2-1	CASSQDRINEQFF
TRBV4-2	NA	TRBJ1-1	CASSHGGGAPTEAFF
TRBV4-1	NA	TRBJ1-6	CASSQAPGSGSPLHF
TRBV7-2	NA	TRBJ2-1	CASSLSRDRGINEQFF
TRBV4-3	NA	TRBJ1-2	CASSQDSGSDYGYTF
TRBV5-4	once	TRBJ2-7	CASSLDAYEQYF
TRBV5-1	NA	TRBJ2-2	CASSLGLYRRGGGELFF
TRBV18	NA	TRBJ1-1	CASSPTRTGRGTEAFF